The 15 T cell receptor beta chains below all came from one sample that was sequenced in a study of regulatory T cells in long-lasting Graves disease. Libraries of TCR beta came from iRepertoire HTBI primers plus Arm-PCR of CDR3 regions. MiXCR, applied by TCRdb to the multiplex PCR reads, yields one record per CDR3 protein. The sample comprises 500,000 or so distinct CDR3 sequences, around 15% of which are singletons, and 9.5% to 15% rests with the top ten. Time point noted: newly diagnosed GD, antithyroid drugs for less than 3 months. From RNA extracted from PBMCs, the TCR library was made. These records were also assigned to another study, of T cells in Graves' hyperthyroidism and ophthalmopathy.

The source was peripheral blood mononuclear cells (PBMCs), collected at new diagnosis, from a patient treated with antithyroid drugs. The receptors derive from a man aged 40-49 years with Graves disease.

This clonotype has ten or more counts. The chain employs TRBV12-3 or TRBV12-4 and TRBJ2-6, with a tentative D call TRBD1 (6 bases). V was shortened by 9 bases and J by 0 bases, with 15 bases between the two germline ends. This CDR3 is 16 amino acids long. The CDR3 nucleotides are TGTGCCAGTTCGAACCAAGGGGGCTCTGGGGCCAACGTCCTGACTTTC. Translation: CASSNQGGSGANVLTF.

Many counts were recorded for this clonotype. This chain connects TRBV20-1 to TRBJ2-1, with a tentative D call TRBD2 (6 bases). Per the germline V gene, CDR1 is DFQATT and CDR2 is SNEGSKA (reference sequence). The CDR3 contains 14 residues. V shed 3 bases and J shed 5 bases, with 14 bases lying between them. The CDR3 DNA sequence: TGCAGTGCTAGTCTCCGGGAGTACCACAATGAGCAGTTCTTC. It is translated as CSASLREYHNEQFF.

Many counts were recorded for this clonotype. V usage is TRBV2 and J usage is TRBJ2-1; D assignment may be TRBD1 or TRBD2 (5 bases each). V was clipped by 10 bases and J by 6 bases, with 16 bases between them. Germline CDR1 reads SNHLY; CDR2 reads FYNNEI. CDR3 size: 13 residues. The CDR3 sequence is CATLIGTTNEQFF. In DNA form, the CDR3 reads TGTGCCACCCTGATTGGGACCACCAATGAGCAGTTCTTC.

This chain connects TRBV20-1 to TRBJ2-5; D may be TRBD1 (5 bases). Trimming cost V 0 bases and J 7 bases, with 12 bases left between them. The length of the CDR3 is 13 residues. Per the germline V gene, CDR1 is DFQATT and CDR2 is SNEGSKA (reference sequence). The CDR3 DNA reads TGCAGTGCTAGAGACAGGGCCTACGGGACCCAGTACTTC. Translation: CSARDRAYGTQYF.

This clonotype has ten or more counts. Here the CDR3 reads CASSSLFPGPKEQYF. The CDR3, as DNA: TGTGCCAGCAGTTCCCTATTTCCGGGTCCTAAGGAGCAGTACTTC. The chain joins TRBV28 to TRBJ2-7; D call uncertain. The CDR3 loop spans 15 amino acids. Germline CDR1 and CDR2: MDHEN and SYDVKM. V lost 4 bases, J lost 7 bases, and 20 bases lay in between.

This clonotype occurred many times. The CDR3 reads CASTRGGSNTGELFF. CDR3 DNA sequence: TGTGCCAGCACTAGGGGAGGTTCGAACACCGGGGAGCTGTTTTTT. The chain joins TRBV28 to TRBJ2-2, with a tentative D call TRBD2 (6 bases). The CDR3 is 15 residues long. V shed 7 bases and J shed 0 bases, with 12 bases lying between them. Germline CDR1 and CDR2: MDHEN and SYDVKM.

This clonotype showed up many times. The chain combines TRBV11-2 with TRBJ2-5; the match to TRBD2 covers 7 bases. This CDR3 is 18 amino acids long. After removal of 4 bases from V and 4 bases from J, the junction contained 18 bases not matched to a gene. Germline CDR1 reads SGHAT; CDR2 reads FQNNGV. CDR3 nucleotides: TGTGCCAGCAGCTACCTCATAAGCACCGCGGGAGTTGGAGAGACCCAGTACTTC. Amino acids: CASSYLISTAGVGETQYF.

This clonotype was recorded many times. The gene calls are TRBV20-1 and TRBJ2-1; TRBD2 agrees at 8 bases. Germline CDR1 and CDR2: DFQATT and SNEGSKA (reference sequence). The CDR3 is 18 amino acids. Trimming took 0 bases from V and 0 from J; bases not matched to a gene: 10. DNA for the CDR3: TGCAGTGCTAGAGAGGATGGGGCGGGAGGACACTCCTACAATGAGCAGTTCTTC. Amino acid sequence: CSAREDGAGGHSYNEQFF.

This clonotype was detected many times. V gene TRBV5-1 combines with J gene TRBJ2-2; 9 bases map to TRBD1. The CDR3 totals 15 residues. From germline, CDR1 is SGHRS and CDR2 YFSETQ. V lost 2 bases, J lost 4 bases, and 3 bases stayed unmatched. This CDR3 reads CASSFRDRATGELFF. Here the CDR3 DNA reads TGCGCCAGCAGCTTCCGGGACAGGGCCACCGGGGAGCTGTTTTTT. Drawing the rest from reference TRBV5-1 and TRBJ2-2, the complete variable domain is KAGVTQTPRYLIKTRGQQVTLSCSPISGHRSVSWYQQTPGQGLQFLFEYFSETQRNKGNFPGRFSGRQFSNSRSEMNVSTLELGDSALYLCASSFRDRATGELFFGEGSRLTVL.

In its sample, this clonotype was seen many times. This rearrangement joins TRBV11-2 to TRBJ2-7, with unresolved D. The CDR3 spans 14 residues. V lost 3 bases and J 2 bases, leaving 11 bases between the germline ends. The V gene's germline CDR1 is SGHAT and CDR2 FQNNGV. The CDR3 coding sequence is TGTGCCAGCAGCTTTACGGGCTCTGCCTACGAGCAGTACTTC. Encoded protein: CASSFTGSAYEQYF.

This clonotype occurred many times. This chain connects TRBV20-1 to TRBJ2-7; possibly TRBD2 for D (6 bases). The ends were cut back, 2 bases at V and 3 bases at J, with 14 bases in the middle. The V gene's germline CDR1 is DFQATT and CDR2 SNEGSKA (reference sequence). The CDR3 spans 14 residues. The CDR3 protein is CSARKSGLLYEQYF. As DNA, the CDR3 is TGCAGTGCTAGAAAAAGCGGGCTGCTCTACGAGCAGTACTTC.

This clonotype has a handful of counts. The V and J genes are TRBV10-2 and TRBJ1-2, with a weak D call TRBD1 (6 bases). Germline V gene data show CDR1 as WSHSY and CDR2 as SAAADI. The CDR3 runs 11 residues. The V end lost 8 bases, the J end lost 6 bases, and 10 bases lay between the germline ends. CDR3 DNA sequence: TGCGCCAGCGTAGCAGGGGATGGCTACACCTTC. Protein sequence: CASVAGDGYTF.

This clonotype was found many times. V and J are TRBV5-1 and TRBJ1-2; D is uncertain. CDR3 length: 16 residues. V was trimmed by 0 bases and J by 4 bases, leaving 16 bases between them. Germline CDR1 is SGHRS and CDR2 is YFSETQ. CDR3 residues: CASSLDDGALGYGYTF. CDR3 bases: TGCGCCAGCAGCTTGGACGACGGAGCTTTAGGCTATGGCTACACCTTC.

This clonotype was found many times. The chain combines TRBV6-2 or TRBV6-3 with TRBJ1-5, with D possibly TRBD1 on 5 matching bases. CDR3 length equals 14 residues. V lost 10 bases and J 4 bases, leaving 17 bases between the germline ends. Germline-derived CDR1 and CDR2 are MNHEY and SVGEGT. CDR3 bases: TGTGCCACCTCGGTACGGGGCTTAAATCAGCCCCAGCATTTT. This encodes CATSVRGLNQPQHF.

This clonotype has a handful of counts. The rearrangement uses TRBV19 and TRBJ2-7; 10 bases agree with TRBD2. Looked up from germline, CDR1 is LNHDA and CDR2 is SQIVND (reference sequence). V dropped 7 bases and J dropped 2; count of bases not matched to a gene: 11. This CDR3 has 16 residues. The CDR3 DNA sequence: TGTGCCAGTACCCCCGGGAGCGGGAGGGCCCCCTACGAGCAGTACTTC. Its protein is CASTPGSGRAPYEQYF. The full variable domain, in which reference TRBV19 and TRBJ2-7 provide the parts outside the CDR3, is DGGITQSPKYLFRKEGQNVTLSCEQNLNHDAMYWYRQDPGQGLRLIYYSQIVNDFQKGDIAEGYSVSREKKESFPLTVTSAQKNPTAFYLCASTPGSGRAPYEQYFGPGTRLTVT.